The present T cell receptor (beta chain) was sequenced within a study of T-cell memory formation after mild COVID-19. This clonotype was detected only a few times. The V gene's germline CDR1 is MGHRA and CDR2 YSYEKL. The CDR3 runs to 13 residues. V lost 0 bases and J lost 5, with 7 bases in between. TCRdb re-analysed the 5' RACE reads in MiXCR, keeping a single row per CDR3 protein. This sample has under 600,000 distinct CDR3 sequences; about 20% occur once, and the top ten carry around 9.2%. The TCR sequence derives from an adult woman who had mild COVID-19 (a few samples of this study predate the infection). Cell type and time point are not known. The specimen was PBMCs or a T cell subset sorted from them (not recorded which). The chain is built from TRBV4-1 and TRBJ2-5; the D is unclear. CDR3 loop: CASSQETEETQYF. The CDR3, as DNA: TGCGCCAGCAGCCAAGAAACGGAGGAGACCCAGTACTTC.